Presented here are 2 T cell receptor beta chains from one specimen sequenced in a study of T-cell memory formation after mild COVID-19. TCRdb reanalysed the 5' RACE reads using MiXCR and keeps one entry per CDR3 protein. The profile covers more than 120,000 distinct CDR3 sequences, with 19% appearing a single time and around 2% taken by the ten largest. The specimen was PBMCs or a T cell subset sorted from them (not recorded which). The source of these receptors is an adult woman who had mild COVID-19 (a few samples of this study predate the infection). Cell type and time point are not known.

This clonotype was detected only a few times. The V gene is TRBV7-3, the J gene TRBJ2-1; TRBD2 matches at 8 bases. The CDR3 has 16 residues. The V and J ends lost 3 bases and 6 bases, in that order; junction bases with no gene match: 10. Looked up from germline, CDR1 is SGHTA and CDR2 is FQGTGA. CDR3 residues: CASSFAYRLATNEQFF. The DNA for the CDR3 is TGTGCCAGCAGCTTCGCTTACCGACTAGCGACCAATGAGCAGTTCTTC.

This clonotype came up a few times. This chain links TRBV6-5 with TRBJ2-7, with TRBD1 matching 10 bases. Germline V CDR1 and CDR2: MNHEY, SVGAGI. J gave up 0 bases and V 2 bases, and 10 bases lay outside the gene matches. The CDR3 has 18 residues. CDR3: CASSYQLTGTGDSYEQYF. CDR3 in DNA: TGTGCCAGCAGTTACCAACTAACCGGGACAGGGGACTCCTACGAGCAGTACTTC.